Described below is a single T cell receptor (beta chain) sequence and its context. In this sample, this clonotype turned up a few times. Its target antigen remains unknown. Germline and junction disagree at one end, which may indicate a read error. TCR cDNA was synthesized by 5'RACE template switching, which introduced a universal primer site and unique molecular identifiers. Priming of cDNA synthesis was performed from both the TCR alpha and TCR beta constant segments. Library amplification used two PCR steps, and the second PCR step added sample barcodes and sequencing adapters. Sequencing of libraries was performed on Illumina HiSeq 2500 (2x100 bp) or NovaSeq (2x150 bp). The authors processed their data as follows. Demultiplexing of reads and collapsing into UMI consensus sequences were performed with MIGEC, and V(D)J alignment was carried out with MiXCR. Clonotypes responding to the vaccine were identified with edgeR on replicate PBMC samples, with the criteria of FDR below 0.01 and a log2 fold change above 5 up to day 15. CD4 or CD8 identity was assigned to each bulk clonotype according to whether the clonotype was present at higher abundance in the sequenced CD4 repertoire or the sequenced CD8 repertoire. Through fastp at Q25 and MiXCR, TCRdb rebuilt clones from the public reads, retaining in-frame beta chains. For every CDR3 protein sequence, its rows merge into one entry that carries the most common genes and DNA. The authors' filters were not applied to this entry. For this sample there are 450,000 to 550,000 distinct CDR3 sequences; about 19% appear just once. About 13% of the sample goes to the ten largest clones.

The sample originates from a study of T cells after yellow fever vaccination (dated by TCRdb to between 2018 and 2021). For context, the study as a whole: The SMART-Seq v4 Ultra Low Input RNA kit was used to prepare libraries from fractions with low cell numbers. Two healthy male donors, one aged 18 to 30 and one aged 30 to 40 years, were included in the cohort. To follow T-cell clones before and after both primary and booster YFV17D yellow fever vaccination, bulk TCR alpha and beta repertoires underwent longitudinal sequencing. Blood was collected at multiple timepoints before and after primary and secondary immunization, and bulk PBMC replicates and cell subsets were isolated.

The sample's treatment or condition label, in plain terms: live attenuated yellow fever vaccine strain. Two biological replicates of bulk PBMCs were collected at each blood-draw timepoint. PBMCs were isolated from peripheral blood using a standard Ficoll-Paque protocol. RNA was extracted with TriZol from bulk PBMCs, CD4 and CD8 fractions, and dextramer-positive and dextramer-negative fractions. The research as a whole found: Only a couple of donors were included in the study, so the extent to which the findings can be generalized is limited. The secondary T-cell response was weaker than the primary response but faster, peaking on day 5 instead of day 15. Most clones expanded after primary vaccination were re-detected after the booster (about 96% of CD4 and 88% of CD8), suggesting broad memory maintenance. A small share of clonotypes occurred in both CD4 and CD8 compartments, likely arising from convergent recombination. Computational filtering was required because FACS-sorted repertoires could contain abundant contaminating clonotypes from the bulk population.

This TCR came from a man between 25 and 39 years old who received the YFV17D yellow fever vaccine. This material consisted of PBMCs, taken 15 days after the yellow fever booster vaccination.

The sequenced DNA is TGCAGGGGGACAGCCCGTAGCACCGATACGCAGTATTTT. Its amino acids are CRGTARSTDTQYF. Rearrangement joined TRBV20-1 to TRBJ2-3, with 7 bases in between that match TRBD1. Sequences DFQATT (CDR1) and SNEGSKA (CDR2) are obtained from the germline V gene (reference sequence). The CDR3, cysteine through phenylalanine, is 13 amino acids long. Only the CDR3 region is kept as DNA, spanning 39 bases read in frame from base 1.